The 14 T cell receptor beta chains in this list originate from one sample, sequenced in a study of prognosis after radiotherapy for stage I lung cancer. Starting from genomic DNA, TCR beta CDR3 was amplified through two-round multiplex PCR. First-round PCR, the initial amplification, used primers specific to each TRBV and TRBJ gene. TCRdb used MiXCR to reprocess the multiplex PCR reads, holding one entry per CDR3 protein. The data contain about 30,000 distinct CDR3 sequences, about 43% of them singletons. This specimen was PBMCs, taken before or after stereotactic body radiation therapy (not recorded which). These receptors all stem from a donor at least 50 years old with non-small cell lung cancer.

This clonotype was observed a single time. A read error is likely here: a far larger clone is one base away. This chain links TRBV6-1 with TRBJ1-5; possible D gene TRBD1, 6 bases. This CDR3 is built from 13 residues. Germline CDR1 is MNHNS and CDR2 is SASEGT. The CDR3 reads CARSQGRDQHQHF. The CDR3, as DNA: TGTGCCAGGAGTCAGGGGAGAGATCAGCACCAGCATTTT.

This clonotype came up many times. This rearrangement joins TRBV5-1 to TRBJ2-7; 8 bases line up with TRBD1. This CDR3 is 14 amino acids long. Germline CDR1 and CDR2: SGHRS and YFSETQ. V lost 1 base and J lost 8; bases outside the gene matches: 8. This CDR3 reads CASSLMGQDSKQYF. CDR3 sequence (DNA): TGCGCCAGCAGCTTGATGGGACAGGATTCCAAGCAGTACTTC. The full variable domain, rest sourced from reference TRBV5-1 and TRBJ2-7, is KAGVTQTPRYLIKTRGQQVTLSCSPISGHRSVSWYQQTPGQGLQFLFEYFSETQRNKGNFPGRFSGRQFSNSRSEMNVSTLELGDSALYLCASSLMGQDSKQYFGPGTRLTVT.

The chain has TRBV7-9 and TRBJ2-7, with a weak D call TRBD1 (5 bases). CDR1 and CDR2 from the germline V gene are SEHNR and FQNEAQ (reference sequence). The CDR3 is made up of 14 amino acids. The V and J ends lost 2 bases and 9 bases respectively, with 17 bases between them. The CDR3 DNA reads TGTGCCAGCAGCTTATCAGGGCTCCAAGGGTTGCAGTACTTC. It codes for CASSLSGLQGLQYF.

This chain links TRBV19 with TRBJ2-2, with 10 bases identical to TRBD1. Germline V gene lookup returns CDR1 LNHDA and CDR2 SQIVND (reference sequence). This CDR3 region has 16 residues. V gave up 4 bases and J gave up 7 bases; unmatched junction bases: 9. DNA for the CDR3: TGTGCCAGTAGTACCCGAGGACAGGGGGGATACGGGGAGCTGTTTTTT. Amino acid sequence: CASSTRGQGGYGELFF. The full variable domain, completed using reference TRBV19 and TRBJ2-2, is DGGITQSPKYLFRKEGQNVTLSCEQNLNHDAMYWYRQDPGQGLRLIYYSQIVNDFQKGDIAEGYSVSREKKESFPLTVTSAQKNPTAFYLCASSTRGQGGYGELFFGEGSRLTVL.

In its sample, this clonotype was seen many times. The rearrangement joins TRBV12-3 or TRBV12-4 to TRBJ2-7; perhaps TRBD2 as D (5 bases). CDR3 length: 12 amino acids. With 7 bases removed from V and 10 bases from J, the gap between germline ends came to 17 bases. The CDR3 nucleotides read TGTGCCAGCACCCTTTCCCGGGGATACCAGTACTTC. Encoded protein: CASTLSRGYQYF.

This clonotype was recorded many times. The CDR3 region has the DNA TGTGCCAGCAGCTTAGCGCAGATGGATAACACCGGGGAGCTGTTTTTT. It codes for CASSLAQMDNTGELFF. The V call is TRBV7-2, the J call TRBJ2-2, with no clear D. Germline CDR1 SGHTA, CDR2 FQGNSA. V lost 0 bases and J 2 bases, leaving 10 bases between the germline ends. This CDR3 is built from 16 residues.

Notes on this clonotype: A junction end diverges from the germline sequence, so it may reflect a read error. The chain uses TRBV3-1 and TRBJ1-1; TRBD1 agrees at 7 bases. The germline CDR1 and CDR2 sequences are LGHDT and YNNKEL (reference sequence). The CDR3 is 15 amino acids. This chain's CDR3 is CASSQETGPNTEAFF. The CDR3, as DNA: TGTGCCAGCAGCCAAGAGACAGGGCCAAACACCGAAGCTTTCTTT.

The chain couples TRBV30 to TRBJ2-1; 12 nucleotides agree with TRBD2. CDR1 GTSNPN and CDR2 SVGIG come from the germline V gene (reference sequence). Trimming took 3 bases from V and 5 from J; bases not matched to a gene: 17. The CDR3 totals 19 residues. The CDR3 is CAWSPPGGGLAGGHNEQFF. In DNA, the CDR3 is TGTGCCTGGAGCCCCCCGGGGGGGGGGCTAGCGGGAGGGCACAATGAGCAGTTCTTC.

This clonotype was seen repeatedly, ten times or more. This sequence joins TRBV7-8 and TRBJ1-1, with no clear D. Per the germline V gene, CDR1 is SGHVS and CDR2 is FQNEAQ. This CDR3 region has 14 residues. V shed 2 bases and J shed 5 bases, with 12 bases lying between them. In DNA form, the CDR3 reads TGTGCCAGCAGCTTAAAGGAGCAGATAACTGAAGCTTTCTTT. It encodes CASSLKEQITEAFF.

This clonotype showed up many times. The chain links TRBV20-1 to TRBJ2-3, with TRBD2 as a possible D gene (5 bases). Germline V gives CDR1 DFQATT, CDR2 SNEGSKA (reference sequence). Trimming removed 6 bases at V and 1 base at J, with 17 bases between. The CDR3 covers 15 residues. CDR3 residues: CSAGDYLSGTDTQYF. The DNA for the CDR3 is TGCAGTGCGGGCGACTATCTAAGCGGCACAGATACGCAGTATTTT.

In nucleotides, the CDR3 is TGTGCCAGCAGCCTGGGCCAGGAATATGGCTACACCTTC. As protein: CASSLGQEYGYTF. The chain has TRBV13 and TRBJ1-2; no reliable D call. V dropped 5 bases and J dropped 5 bases, with 12 bases sitting between them. The CDR3 length is 13 residues. The germline CDR1 and CDR2 sequences are PRHDT and FYEKMQ (reference sequence). Full variable domain (missing parts from reference TRBV13 and TRBJ1-2): AAGVIQSPRHLIKEKRETATLKCYPIPRHDTVYWYQQGPGQDPQFLISFYEKMQSDKGSIPDRFSAQQFSDYHSELNMSSLELGDSALYFCASSLGQEYGYTFGSGTRLTVV.

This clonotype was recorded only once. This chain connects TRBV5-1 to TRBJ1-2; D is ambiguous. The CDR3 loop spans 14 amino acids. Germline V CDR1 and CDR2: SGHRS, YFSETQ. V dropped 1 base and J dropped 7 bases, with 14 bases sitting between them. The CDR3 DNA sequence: TGCGCCAGCAGCTTGTCCATGTCAGGAGGTGGCTACACCTTC. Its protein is CASSLSMSGGGYTF.

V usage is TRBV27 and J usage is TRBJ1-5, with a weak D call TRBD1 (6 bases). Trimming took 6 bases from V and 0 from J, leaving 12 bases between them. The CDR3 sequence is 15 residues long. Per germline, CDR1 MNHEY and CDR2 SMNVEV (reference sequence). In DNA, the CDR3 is TGTGCCAGCAGAAACAGGGAGGCTAGCAATCAGCCCCAGCATTTT. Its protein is CASRNREASNQPQHF.

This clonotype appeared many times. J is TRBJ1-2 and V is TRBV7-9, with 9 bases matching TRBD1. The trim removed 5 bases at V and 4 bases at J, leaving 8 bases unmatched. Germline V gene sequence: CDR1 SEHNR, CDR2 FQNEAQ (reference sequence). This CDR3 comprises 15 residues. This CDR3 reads CASSLSQGAGYGYTF. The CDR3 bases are TGTGCCAGCAGCCTTTCACAGGGGGCGGGCTATGGCTACACCTTC.